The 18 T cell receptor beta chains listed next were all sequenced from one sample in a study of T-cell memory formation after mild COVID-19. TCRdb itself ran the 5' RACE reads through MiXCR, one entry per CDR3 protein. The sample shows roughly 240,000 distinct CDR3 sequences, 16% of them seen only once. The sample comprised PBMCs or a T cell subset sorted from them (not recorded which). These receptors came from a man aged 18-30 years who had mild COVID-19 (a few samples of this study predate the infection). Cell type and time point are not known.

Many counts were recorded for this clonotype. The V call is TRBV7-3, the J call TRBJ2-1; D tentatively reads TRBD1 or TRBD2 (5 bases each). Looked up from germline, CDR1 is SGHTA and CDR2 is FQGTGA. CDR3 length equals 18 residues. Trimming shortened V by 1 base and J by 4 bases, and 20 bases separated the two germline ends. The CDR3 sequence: CASSLRGDRLTSYNEQFF. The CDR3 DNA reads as TGTGCCAGCAGCTTAAGAGGGGACCGCCTCACTTCGTACAATGAGCAGTTCTTC.

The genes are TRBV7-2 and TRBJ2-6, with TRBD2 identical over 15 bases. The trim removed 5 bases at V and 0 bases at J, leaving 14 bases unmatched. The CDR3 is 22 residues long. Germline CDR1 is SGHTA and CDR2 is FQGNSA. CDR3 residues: CASSRPTGTSGGPGSGANVLTF. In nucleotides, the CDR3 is TGTGCCAGCAGCCGTCCCACCGGGACTAGCGGGGGGCCTGGCTCTGGGGCCAACGTCCTGACTTTC.

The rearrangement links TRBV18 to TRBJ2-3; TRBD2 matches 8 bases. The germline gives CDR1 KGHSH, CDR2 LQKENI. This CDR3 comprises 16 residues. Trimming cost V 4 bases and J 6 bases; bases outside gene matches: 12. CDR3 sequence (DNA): TGTGCCAGCTCACGCGGACCAGCGGGGGCGGGTGATACGCAGTATTTT. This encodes CASSRGPAGAGDTQYF.

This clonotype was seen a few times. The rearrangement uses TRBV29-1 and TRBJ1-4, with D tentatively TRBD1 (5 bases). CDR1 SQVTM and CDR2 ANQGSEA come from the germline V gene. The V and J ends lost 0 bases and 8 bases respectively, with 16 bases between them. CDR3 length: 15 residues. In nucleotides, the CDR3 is TGCAGCGTTGAAGATCAGGGAGTAGGAGGCGAAAAACTGTTTTTT. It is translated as CSVEDQGVGGEKLFF.

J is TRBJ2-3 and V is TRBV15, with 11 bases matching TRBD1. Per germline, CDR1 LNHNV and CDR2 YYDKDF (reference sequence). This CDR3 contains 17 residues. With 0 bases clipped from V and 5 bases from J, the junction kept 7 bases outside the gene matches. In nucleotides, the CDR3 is TGTGCCACCAGCAGAGATCTTCCGGGACAGGGGGAAGATACGCAGTATTTT. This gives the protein CATSRDLPGQGEDTQYF. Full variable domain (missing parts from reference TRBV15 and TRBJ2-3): DAMVIQNPRYQVTQFGKPVTLSCSQTLNHNVMYWYQQKSSQAPKLLFHYYDKDFNNEADTPDNFQSRRPNTSFCFLDIRSPGLGDTAMYLCATSRDLPGQGEDTQYFGPGTRLTVL.

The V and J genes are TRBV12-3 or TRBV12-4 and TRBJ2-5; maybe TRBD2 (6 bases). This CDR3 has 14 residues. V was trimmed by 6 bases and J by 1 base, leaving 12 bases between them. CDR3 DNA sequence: TGTGCCAGCAGGCTCCGGGACTCCCAAGAGACCCAGTACTTC. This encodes CASRLRDSQETQYF.

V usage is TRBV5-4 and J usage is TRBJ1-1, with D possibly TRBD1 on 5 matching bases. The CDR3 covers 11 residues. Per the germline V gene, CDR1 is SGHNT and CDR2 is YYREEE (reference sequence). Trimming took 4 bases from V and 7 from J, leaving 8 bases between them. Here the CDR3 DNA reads TGTGCCAGCAGCCCGGGGGGTGAAGCTTTCTTT. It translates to CASSPGGEAFF.

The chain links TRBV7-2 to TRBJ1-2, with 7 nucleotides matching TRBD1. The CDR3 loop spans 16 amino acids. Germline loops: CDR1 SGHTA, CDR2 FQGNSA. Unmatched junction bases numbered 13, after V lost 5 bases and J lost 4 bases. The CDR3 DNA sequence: TGTGCCAGCAGCCAAGCCTCCGGGACAGCCTTCTATGGCTACACCTTC. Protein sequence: CASSQASGTAFYGYTF.

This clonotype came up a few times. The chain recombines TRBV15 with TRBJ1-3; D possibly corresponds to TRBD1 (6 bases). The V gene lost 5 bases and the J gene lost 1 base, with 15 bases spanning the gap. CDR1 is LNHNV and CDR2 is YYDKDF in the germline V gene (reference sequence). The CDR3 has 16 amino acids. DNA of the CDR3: TGTGCCACCAGCGTCGGGGGCGCATTGTCTGGAAACACCATATATTTT. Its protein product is CATSVGGALSGNTIYF.

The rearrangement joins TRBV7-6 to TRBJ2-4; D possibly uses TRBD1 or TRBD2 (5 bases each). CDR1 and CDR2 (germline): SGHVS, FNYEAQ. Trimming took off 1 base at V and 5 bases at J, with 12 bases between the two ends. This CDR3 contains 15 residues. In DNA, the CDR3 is TGTGCCAGCAGCTTAGGACCGGGGCCCGAAAACATTCAGTACTTC. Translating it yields CASSLGPGPENIQYF.

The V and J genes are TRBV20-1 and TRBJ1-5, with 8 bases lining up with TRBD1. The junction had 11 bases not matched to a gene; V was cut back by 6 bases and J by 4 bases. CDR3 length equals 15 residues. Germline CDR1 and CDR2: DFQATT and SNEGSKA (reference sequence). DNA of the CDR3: TGCAGTGCGGTGGACAGGGAAGATTCTAATCAGCCCCAGCATTTT. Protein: CSAVDREDSNQPQHF.

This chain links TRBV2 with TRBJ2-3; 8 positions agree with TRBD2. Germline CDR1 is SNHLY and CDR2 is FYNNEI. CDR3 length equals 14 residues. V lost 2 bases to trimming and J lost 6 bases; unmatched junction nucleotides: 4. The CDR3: CASSEQGGRDTQYF. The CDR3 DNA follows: TGTGCCAGCAGTGAACAGGGCGGGAGGGATACGCAGTATTTT.

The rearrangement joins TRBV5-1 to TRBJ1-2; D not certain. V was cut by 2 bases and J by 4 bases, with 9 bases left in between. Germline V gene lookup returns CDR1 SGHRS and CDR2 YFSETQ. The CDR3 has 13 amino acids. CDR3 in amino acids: CASSFLQSYGYTF. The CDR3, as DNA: TGCGCCAGCAGCTTTCTACAGAGCTATGGCTACACCTTC.

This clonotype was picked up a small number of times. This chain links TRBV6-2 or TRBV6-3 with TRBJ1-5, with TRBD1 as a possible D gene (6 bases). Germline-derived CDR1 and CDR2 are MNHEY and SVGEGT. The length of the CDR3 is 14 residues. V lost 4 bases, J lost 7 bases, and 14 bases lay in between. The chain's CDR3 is CASSLLQGGQPQHF. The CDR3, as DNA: TGTGCCAGCAGTTTATTACAGGGAGGACAGCCCCAGCATTTT.

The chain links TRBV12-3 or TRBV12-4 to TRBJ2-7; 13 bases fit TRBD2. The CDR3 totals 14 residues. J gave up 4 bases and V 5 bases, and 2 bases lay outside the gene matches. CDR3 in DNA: TGTGCCAGCAGTGGACTAGCGGGAGAGTACGAGCAGTACTTC. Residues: CASSGLAGEYEQYF.

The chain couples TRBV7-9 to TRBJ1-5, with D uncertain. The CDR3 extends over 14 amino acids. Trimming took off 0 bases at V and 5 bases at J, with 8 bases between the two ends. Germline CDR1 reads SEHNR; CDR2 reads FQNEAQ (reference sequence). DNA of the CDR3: TGTGCCAGCAGCTTAGCTTCAGGATATCAGCCCCAGCATTTT. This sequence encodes CASSLASGYQPQHF.

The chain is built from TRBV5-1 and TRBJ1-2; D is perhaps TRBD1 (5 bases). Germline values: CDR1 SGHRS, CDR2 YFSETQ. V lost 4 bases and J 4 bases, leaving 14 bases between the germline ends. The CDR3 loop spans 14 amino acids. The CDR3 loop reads CASSESQGSYGYTF. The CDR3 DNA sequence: TGCGCCAGCAGCGAATCGCAGGGTAGCTATGGCTACACCTTC.

As DNA, the CDR3 is TGTGCCAGCAGCTCCTTCGCGGCAGACGGCAATGAGCAGTTCTTC. Protein sequence: CASSSFAADGNEQFF. This chain uses TRBV7-9 with TRBJ2-1, with D uncertain. The CDR3 has 15 residues. Per the germline V gene, CDR1 is SEHNR and CDR2 is FQNEAQ (reference sequence). V dropped 4 bases and J dropped 6 bases, with 16 bases sitting between them.